This T cell receptor (beta chain) stems from a study of metastatic and nonmetastatic thyroid tumors. Study-level background: Both malignant and benign thyroid patients supplied peripheral blood and tumor or nodule tissue samples, across which the repertoires of these patients were then compared.

Looked up from germline, CDR1 is MNHEY and CDR2 is SVGEGT. The V end lost 6 bases, the J end lost 0 bases, and 21 bases lay between the germline ends. The CDR3 extends over 19 amino acids. Patients were all untreated before their thyroid surgery. TCRdb re-called the PCR reads through MiXCR. The sample lists 43,000 or so clones, around 15% occurring once. Sequenced: blood. The chain uses TRBV6-2 or TRBV6-3 and TRBJ2-6, with a weak D call TRBD2 (6 bases). This receptor was identified in a female donor with papillary thyroid cancer or a benign thyroid nodule (not recorded which). Some clones in this sample may be carry-over from other donors' samples. The CDR3 bases are TGTGCCAGCAGAATCGGGCGGGGTCCCCTATACTCTGGGGCCAACGTCCTGACTTTC. Translating it yields CASRIGRGPLYSGANVLTF.